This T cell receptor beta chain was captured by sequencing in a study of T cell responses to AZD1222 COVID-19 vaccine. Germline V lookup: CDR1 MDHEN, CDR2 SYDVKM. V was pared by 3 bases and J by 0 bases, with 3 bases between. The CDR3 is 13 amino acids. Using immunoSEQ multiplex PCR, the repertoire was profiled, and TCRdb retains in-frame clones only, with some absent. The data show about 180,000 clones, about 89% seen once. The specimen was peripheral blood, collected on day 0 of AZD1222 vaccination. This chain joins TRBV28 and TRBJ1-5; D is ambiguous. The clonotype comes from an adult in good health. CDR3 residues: CASSFDSNQPQHF. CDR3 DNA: TGTGCCAGCAGTTTTGATAGCAATCAGCCCCAGCATTTT. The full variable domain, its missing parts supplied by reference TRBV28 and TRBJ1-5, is DVKVTQSSRYLVKRTGEKVFLECVQDMDHENMFWYRQDPGLGLRLIYFSYDVKMKEKGDIPEGYSVSREKKERFSLILESASTNQTSMYLCASSFDSNQPQHFGDGTRLSIL.